This TCR beta chain was identified in a study of OX40 agonist ivuxolimab in advanced cancers. Overall study context: From roughly 20 to 85 years was the age range, with a mean of around 60 years, and approximately 80% were male. The study, taken as a whole, reports: Some of the lowest clonal expansion was seen in partial responders at 0.1-3.0 mg/kg.

Germline V CDR1 and CDR2: MNHEY, SMNVEV (reference sequence). Trimming shortened V by 3 bases and J by 1 base, and 4 bases separated the two germline ends. This CDR3 region has 13 residues. Remarks on this clone: Antigen unknown.

Libraries were prepared by immunoSEQ multiplex PCR; TCRdb keeps only in-frame clonotypes and omits some of them. The profile shows some 61,000 clones, roughly 90% of them singletons. With autoimmune disease history or systemic immunosuppression, patients were excluded. The V and J genes are TRBV27 and TRBJ1-3; D gene unclear. This clonotype was sampled from an adult with an advanced solid tumor such as melanoma, head and neck, liver or kidney cancer. The sample consisted of CD4+ or CD8+ T cells sorted from blood, taken in a trial of the OX40 agonist ivuxolimab. This CDR3 is CASSFRSGNTIYF. The CDR3 nucleotides read TGTGCCAGCAGTTTCAGATCTGGAAACACCATATATTTT.